Described below is a single TCR beta chain sequence and its context. Its antigen remains unidentified. These data originate in a study of identifying expanded T cells in peripheral blood. Profiled with immunoSEQ multiplex PCR; TCRdb holds only in-frame clones, not every one. The sample includes under 110,000 clones, around 85% seen only once; the top ten take 15% to 20%. This CDR3 is built from 16 residues. V gave up 1 base and J gave up 4 bases; unmatched junction bases: 7. Germline CDR1 is SGHTS and CDR2 is YDEGEE. Points from the study as a whole: Approximately 2-week clone count variance significantly increased as total template count grew. Over around two and four weeks, about 15 and 19 clones changed, versus around 1.3 between replicates.

The sequence was obtained from a person between 18 and 70 years old in good health. This sequence joins TRBV5-8 and TRBJ1-5; TRBD1 matches at 8 bases. The sequencing sample was made of blood. Here the CDR3 reads CASSLSPRQGNQPQHF. CDR3 DNA sequence: TGTGCCAGCAGCTTGAGTCCCCGACAGGGGAATCAGCCCCAGCATTTT.